Below are 2 T cell receptor beta chains sequenced from a single sample in a study of breast tumors, draining lymph nodes, adjacent tissues. TCRdb fed the multiplex PCR reads into MiXCR, producing one record per CDR3 protein. Of tens of thousands of distinct CDR3 sequences in the sample, around 52% are singletons; the top ten hold roughly a fifth. Sample: breast tumor tissue. The receptors come from a female donor with breast cancer. Some clones in this sample may be carry-over from other donors' samples.

The genes are TRBV18 and TRBJ1-2; TRBD1 is a possible D gene (5 bases). The germline V gene has CDR1 KGHSH and CDR2 LQKENI. V lost 7 bases and J 8 bases, leaving 11 bases between the germline ends. This CDR3 has 11 amino acids. The CDR3 loop reads CASLATEGYTF. Here the CDR3 DNA reads TGTGCCAGCTTAGCGACAGAGGGCTACACCTTC.

V and J are TRBV10-3 and TRBJ2-3; D is undetermined. Between the trimmed V and J ends, which lost 0 bases and 7 bases, there was a span of 14 bases. The germline gives CDR1 ENHRY, CDR2 SYGVKD. This CDR3 region has 15 residues. CDR3 in DNA: TGTGCCATCAGTGAGTCCGGGCAGAGTACATATACGCAGTATTTT. This gives the protein CAISESGQSTYTQYF.